A single sample is the source of the 14 T cell receptor beta chains below, sequenced in a study of PD-1 blockade in mismatch repair-deficient tumors. The assay was immunoSEQ multiplex PCR, and TCRdb's table has in-frame clones only and misses some. The repertoire holds approximately 60,000 clones, with around 88% as singletons. This specimen consisted of peripheral blood, obtained 52 weeks after starting pembrolizumab. Receptor source: an adult with mismatch repair-deficient cancer.

Only one count was recorded for this clone. J is TRBJ2-1 and V is TRBV4-3; D is uncertain. Trimming cost V 4 bases and J 7 bases, with 11 bases left between them. Germline V gene lookup returns CDR1 LGHNA and CDR2 YSLEER. The CDR3 loop spans 13 amino acids. The DNA for the CDR3 is TGCGCCAGCAGCCGGGTTTTCGGAAATGAGCAGTTCTTC. Translation: CASSRVFGNEQFF.

This chain uses TRBV6-5 with TRBJ2-2, with D maybe TRBD1 (5 bases). There are 15 residues in the CDR3. Germline loops: CDR1 MNHEY, CDR2 SVGAGI. V lost 2 bases, J lost 3 bases, and 10 bases lay in between. The CDR3 DNA sequence: TGTGCCAGCAGTTACGGGCCAGGGTACACCGGGGAGCTGTTTTTT. This translates into CASSYGPGYTGELFF.

The chain is built from TRBV18 and TRBJ2-7, with 8 nucleotides matching TRBD2. Germline CDR1 reads KGHSH; CDR2 reads LQKENI. The ends lost 0 bases at V and 4 bases at J; junction bases unmatched: 8. This CDR3 has 16 amino acids. CDR3 nucleotides: TGTGCCAGCTCACCACCGGAGAGCGGGAGAGTGTACGAGCAGTACTTC. Encoded protein: CASSPPESGRVYEQYF.

The chain couples TRBV11-3 to TRBJ2-3; D remains ambiguous. CDR3 size: 17 residues. Trimming removed 0 bases at V and 0 bases at J, with 13 bases between. Germline CDR1 SGHNT, CDR2 YENEEA. The CDR3 coding sequence is TGTGCCAGCAGCTTAGAAAGTGGGTCCGCTAGCACAGATACGCAGTATTTT. The encoded protein is CASSLESGSASTDTQYF.

The rearrangement links TRBV27 to TRBJ2-5, with 7 nucleotides matching TRBD2. The CDR3 spans 13 residues. After removal of 3 bases from V and 5 bases from J, the junction contained 3 bases not matched to a gene. The V gene's germline CDR1 is MNHEY and CDR2 SMNVEV (reference sequence). The CDR3 loop reads CASSFGGEETQYF. The CDR3 DNA is TGTGCCAGCAGTTTTGGGGGGGAGGAGACCCAGTACTTC.

The chain uses TRBV28 and TRBJ2-1; D may be TRBD1 (5 bases). V was cut by 3 bases and J by 4 bases, with 25 bases left in between. There are 19 residues in the CDR3. From germline, CDR1 is MDHEN and CDR2 SYDVKM. The CDR3 sequence is CASSFRRWKGLKDYNEQFF. In DNA, the CDR3 is TGTGCCAGCAGTTTTAGAAGGTGGAAGGGGCTGAAGGATTACAATGAGCAGTTCTTC.

The count of this clone is one. The chain couples TRBV10-3 to TRBJ2-4; no firm D call. V lost 7 bases and J 6 bases, leaving 13 bases between the germline ends. Germline V CDR1 and CDR2: ENHRY, SYGVKD. The CDR3 runs 13 residues. CDR3 in amino acids: CAIKAIDRNIQYF. The CDR3 DNA reads as TGTGCCATCAAGGCAATCGACCGAAACATTCAGTACTTC.

This chain uses TRBV29-1 with TRBJ2-6; D is possibly TRBD1 (6 bases). V lost 7 bases, J lost 0 bases, and 13 bases lay in between. This CDR3 has 15 amino acids. From germline, CDR1 is SQVTM and CDR2 ANQGSEA. The CDR3 sequence is CSAETGSSGANVLTF. CDR3 DNA: TGCAGCGCCGAGACAGGTTCCTCTGGGGCCAACGTCCTGACTTTC.

The CDR3 is CATSGGLQSTDTQYF. The CDR3 region has the DNA TGTGCCACCAGCGGGGGGCTACAGAGCACAGATACGCAGTATTTT. This chain connects TRBV15 to TRBJ2-3, with D tentatively TRBD1 or TRBD2 (6 bases each). This CDR3 contains 15 residues. V lost 5 bases, J lost 0 bases, and 12 bases lay in between. Germline CDR1 reads LNHNV; CDR2 reads YYDKDF (reference sequence). Variable domain in full (rest from reference TRBV15 and TRBJ2-3): DAMVIQNPRYQVTQFGKPVTLSCSQTLNHNVMYWYQQKSSQAPKLLFHYYDKDFNNEADTPDNFQSRRPNTSFCFLDIRSPGLGDTAMYLCATSGGLQSTDTQYFGPGTRLTVL.

The chain carries TRBV29-1 and TRBJ2-7; D not resolved. Trimming left V 4 bases short and J 0 bases short, with 13 bases between. The CDR3 sequence is 14 residues long. CDR1 and CDR2 from the germline V gene are SQVTM and ANQGSEA. CDR3 region: CSVVPKWSSYEQYF. CDR3 bases: TGCAGCGTTGTCCCTAAGTGGAGCTCCTACGAGCAGTACTTC.

The chain couples TRBV25-1 to TRBJ2-5; D gene unclear. This CDR3 has 14 residues. Trimming stripped 5 bases from V and 1 base from J, with 11 bases between. CDR1 and CDR2 (germline): MGHDK, SYGVNS. DNA for the CDR3: TGTGCCAGCAGTACGCCCTATCCCCAAGAGACCCAGTACTTC. Protein: CASSTPYPQETQYF.

The V and J genes are TRBV5-1 and TRBJ1-2, with TRBD1 matching over 7 bases. Germline loops: CDR1 SGHRS, CDR2 YFSETQ. The CDR3 spans 13 residues. V shed 2 bases, J shed 4 bases, and the junction held 2 bases outside the gene matches. In DNA, the CDR3 is TGCGCCAGCAGCTTCTGGGACAGCTATGGCTACACCTTC. It is translated as CASSFWDSYGYTF.

CDR3 in DNA: TGTGCCAGCAGCAAGGACAGAAGTAACTATGGCTACACCTTC. It specifies CASSKDRSNYGYTF. This chain joins TRBV6-5 and TRBJ1-2, with D perhaps TRBD1 (6 bases). In germline, CDR1 is MNHEY, CDR2 SVGAGI. The CDR3 has 14 residues. The germline V and J ends were trimmed by 6 bases and 1 base, with 12 bases remaining between them.

The genes are TRBV11-3 and TRBJ2-1; no definite D call. This CDR3 contains 14 residues. With 0 bases removed from V and 10 bases from J, the gap between germline ends came to 13 bases. In germline, CDR1 is SGHNT, CDR2 YENEEA. The DNA for the CDR3 is TGTGCCAGCAGCTTAGAGGGGTCGGCGCGCGAGCAGTTCTTC. Translation: CASSLEGSAREQFF.